The following is a TCR beta chain sequence with its context. Its antigen specificity is not known. No base-level quality is on record; no much larger clone is a single base apart. The library was generated by the immunoSEQ multiplex PCR assay. For the multiplex PCR, a mixture combining 60 forward primers for TCR Vbeta segments and 13 reverse primers for TCR Jbeta segments was used. Amplification of the CDR3 region of rearranged TCR beta genes was performed with a multiplex PCR assay on genomic DNA. The amplified TCR beta libraries were sequenced on the Illumina HiSeq System as 87-base-pair reads. Concerning the study's data processing: A later analysis counted about 76 million unique TCR beta chains across the 666 repertoires, and 9 million to 14 million of these chains were shared by at least two donors. To remove PCR and sequencing errors, raw reads were error-corrected and collapsed into unique sequences using a nearest-neighbor algorithm that merged closely related sequences. To assign V, D and J gene segments, CDR3 sequences were aligned to IMGT reference sequences. For a sequence to be retained, a match of at least six nucleotides was required to both a V gene segment and a J gene segment. Rearrangements were called productive when the CDR3 lacked stop codons and stayed in frame with V and J; all others were non-productive. Following IMGT convention, CDR3 was defined as the stretch from the second conserved V-encoded cysteine up to the conserved J-encoded phenylalanine. In an earlier analysis of approximately 590 of the donors, sequences lacking an unambiguous match to a single V gene segment were excluded. In an earlier analysis of approximately 590 of the donors, a V segment was called functional when productive rearrangements were above 56.7%, and segregating when the standard deviation between donors exceeded 5%. A statistical classification framework was built to diagnose cytomegalovirus status from the catalog of TCR beta chain sequences. In a later analysis, V and J genes were assigned by comparing TCR nucleotide sequences against IMGT/GENE-DB human TR gene sequences. A later analysis assigned CDR3 sequences and most-parsimonious VDJ recombination scenarios with the TCRdist pipeline. In a later analysis, each TCR beta chain was defined by its CDR3 amino acid sequence together with its V-gene family, and reads lacking a unique V-gene family were excluded. To address suspected cross-contamination and a sequencing artifact, a later analysis removed around 590 highly shared, low-generation-probability nucleotide sequences. For each public chain, a later analysis derived a clonal expansion index from normalized ranks of inferred template counts within each repertoire. Generation probabilities in a later analysis came from a VDJ recombination model fitted to out-of-frame rearrangements, and those results were checked against IGoR. Hypergeometric tests were used in a later analysis to score TCR-TCR, TCR-HLA and TCR-CMV co-occurrence, with a repertoire-size bias correction applied to the TCR pairs. To estimate false discovery rates, a later analysis permuted the HLA or CMV assignments 20 times. In a later analysis, co-occurring TCRs were grouped using DBSCAN, and TCRdist sequence similarity was added for clustering within HLA-allele-positive subsets. Repertoires with fewer than 30,000 or more than 120,000 public chains, plus five repertoires with anomalous nucleotide sharing, were excluded from co-occurrence clustering. TCRdb obtained this table from immuneACCESS and retained in-frame rearrangements with V and J assigned. These tables miss some clones; where compared with another copy, unresolved V genes account for less than half of the shortfall, and the remainder is unexplained. V, J and clone size were drawn from that table, and D and trimming were deduced from the DNA. The sample table contains tens of thousands of clones; only one count was recorded for 55% to 75% of them. The ten largest clones take up under 4.5% of the sample.

The cohort consisted of hundreds of healthy bone marrow donors. At the time of sampling, all cohort members were nominally healthy, though unrecorded immune exposures were likely present. The donor tested CMV seronegative and was one of the 352 seronegative cohort members. A peripheral blood sample was provided by each donor, and peripheral blood mononuclear cells were used for TCR beta sequencing. The Qiagen DNeasy Blood Extraction Kit was used to extract genomic DNA from the blood cell samples. The cysteine opens and the phenylalanine closes a CDR3 of 15 amino acids. Of the read, only the CDR3 DNA is kept; its 45 bases are in frame from base 1. CDR1 and CDR2 were assigned from the germline V gene as LGHNA and YNFKEQ. Compared with germline, V lacks 7 bases and J lacks 8 bases; bases without a gene match: 10. The data were taken from a study of cytomegalovirus exposure and HLA in healthy donors (dated by TCRdb to 2015 to 2018). Turning to the overall study: According to an earlier analysis of a few hundred of the donors, about 179 million T cells yielded roughly 110 million unique TCR beta sequences and roughly 280 Gb of sequence data. About 310 gigabases of sequencing data and approximately 93 million unique TCR sequences were included in an early release covering under 650 HLA-typed donors. Of the roughly 400 genotyped donors, around 81% fell in the genetic ancestry cluster associated with self-reported Caucasian donors. The aim of the study was to test whether cataloging public T cell receptors could identify signatures of past pathogen exposure. Using immunosequencing, the study profiled T cell repertoires from fewer than 850 subjects and related those repertoires to cytomegalovirus serostatus. Besides the first cohort of around 670 subjects, a separate validation cohort made up of roughly 120 different subjects was used. The study combined high-throughput TCR immunosequencing, statistical association of individual TCRs with disease status, and machine learning to predict cytomegalovirus infection status. In a later analysis, previously published TCR beta repertoires from some 640 donors were re-analyzed and high-resolution HLA genotyping was added so that TCR occurrence patterns could be studied. The later analysis used no new phenotypic data to find candidate immune exposures, relying instead on TCR beta sequences and their occurrence across donors. In an earlier analysis of over 550 of the donors, high-throughput TCR beta sequencing was used to judge whether each TCR beta V gene segment behaved as functional or pseudogenic. Alongside the repertoire data, information on donor age, sex, ethnicity and CMV serostatus was compiled. Genome-wide SNP genotypes for about 65% of the 666 donors were used in a later genetic analysis, which treated that subset as a discovery cohort. Every repertoire in the discovery cohort had been generated on one and the same sequencing platform. Both class I and class II loci were covered by HLA typing, at four-digit resolution. Typing coverage differed by locus: A, B, C, DRB1 and DQB1 were typed in roughly 629-640 donors, DQA1 in about 550, DPA1 in nearly 610, and DPB1 in approximately 450. Four to six DR-DQ haplotypes were handled as single units for association and clustering, since linkage in the cohort was strong. Among 300 to 500 genotyped donors of the cohort, an average of around 220,000 unique TCR beta nucleotide sequences was sequenced per donor, of which about 18% were non-productive. What the study reported, not specific to this receptor: Because HLA typing was missing for some donors at each locus, association tests included only the typed subset. In a later analysis, several top co-occurrence clusters were reported to appear linked to parvovirus B19, influenza, CMV and Epstein-Barr virus. CMV serostatus was the only immune exposure information available for the cohort. Most TCR sequences were observed very rarely across donors, whereas some public TCRs were present in many individuals. A further reported finding was that TCR beta sequences accurately predicted the HLA-A and HLA-B alleles for most subjects in the first cohort. When HLA alleles, especially DR and DQ, strongly co-occurred, TCR associations were difficult to assign to individual alleles. A cluster of highly shared sequence variants was judged likely to represent a technical artifact of the sequencing pipeline. In a later analysis, HLA-associated TCR beta chains were found to be more clonally expanded and to have lower generation probabilities than equally common non-associated chains. In an earlier analysis of some 500 of the donors, most TCR beta V segments were observed in productive rearrangements about 90% or about 30% of the time, broadly matching IMGT annotations. Because counts were too low, about 18 rarely observed V segments, including chromosome 9 orphons, were excluded from the earlier analysis of 587 of the donors. The 87-base-pair reads could not distinguish some IMGT-functional V segments, including TRBV6-2 and TRBV6-3, so those segments were excluded. Presence/absence analyses assumed roughly uniform sequencing depth across donors, an assumption that may not hold. The classifier was reported to diagnose cytomegalovirus status with high specificity and sensitivity in both the original and validation cohorts. Linkage disequilibrium might explain the correlated functional status among segregating V segments, but an unknown experimental factor could not be excluded. The cohort was sequenced for TCR beta chains only, and without alpha or paired-chain data the features that could be detected were limited. In vitro tests confirmed that a few of the cytomegalovirus-associated TCR beta chains recognize cytomegalovirus antigens. A later analysis found that TCR association rates varied across HLA loci, with DRB1 alleles showing the most associated TCRs and HLA-C alleles the fewest. The study listed 164 TCR beta chains as associated with cytomegalovirus. A later analysis found that most CMV-associated TCR beta chains appeared HLA-restricted, with HLA associations seemingly driven largely by CMV exposure. The authors suggested that the approach could potentially be generalized to other disease states and immunological phenotypes. A later analysis associated 17,000 or so TCR beta sequences with specific HLA alleles at a false discovery rate of 0.05. According to a later genetic analysis, donors in an Asian-associated ancestry cluster had fewer N-insertions in productive TCRs than the roughly 700-donor mean. An association between a missense DCLRE1C variant and V-gene and J-gene trimming of TCR beta chains was found in a later genetic analysis and replicated in an independent cohort.

Sequencing was performed on PBMCs. In this chain, TRBV4-2 is recombined with TRBJ2-1; 11 bases in the junction line up with TRBD2. The receptor was isolated from a woman between 50 and 59 years old in good health and CMV-seronegative. The CDR3 corresponds to CASTTGVAGGDEQFF. DNA sequence: TGTGCCAGCACCACCGGGGTAGCGGGAGGGGATGAGCAGTTCTTC.